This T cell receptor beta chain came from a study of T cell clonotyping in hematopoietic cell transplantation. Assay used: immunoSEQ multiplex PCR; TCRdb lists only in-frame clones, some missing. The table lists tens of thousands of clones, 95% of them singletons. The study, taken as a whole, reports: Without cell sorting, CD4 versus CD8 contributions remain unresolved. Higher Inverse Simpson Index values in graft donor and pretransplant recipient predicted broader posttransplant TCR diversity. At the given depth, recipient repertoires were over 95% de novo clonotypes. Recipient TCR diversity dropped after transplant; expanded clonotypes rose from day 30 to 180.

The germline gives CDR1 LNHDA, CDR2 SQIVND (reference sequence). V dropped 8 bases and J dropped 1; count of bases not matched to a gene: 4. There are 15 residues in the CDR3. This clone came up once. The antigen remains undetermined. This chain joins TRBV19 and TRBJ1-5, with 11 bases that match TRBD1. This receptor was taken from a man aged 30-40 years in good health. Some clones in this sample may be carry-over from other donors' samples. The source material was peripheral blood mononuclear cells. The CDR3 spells CASPGQGDSNQPQHF. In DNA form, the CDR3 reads TGTGCCAGTCCGGGACAGGGGGACAGCAATCAGCCCCAGCATTTT.